These 30 T cell receptor beta chains share one sample of origin, sequenced in a study of vaccination effects on CD4 cells after COVID-19. After around ten days in culture, the CD4+ T cells were isolated. The participants, recipients of two vaccine doses, got either BNT162b2 or mRNA-1273. TCRdb's table, derived via immunoSEQ multiplex PCR, lists solely in-frame clones and lacks some. The sample includes tens of thousands of clones, roughly four fifths of them seen just once. For these TCRs, the target antigens are not known. This sample comprised CD4+ T cells from PBMCs cultured without peptide, obtained after COVID-19 vaccination. These receptors all come from a human donor who received a COVID-19 vaccine.

This clone is a singleton in its sample. The V gene is TRBV5-1, the J gene TRBJ1-5; TRBD1 matches 9 bases. The CDR3 consists of 14 residues. In germline, CDR1 is SGHRS, CDR2 YFSETQ. The ends lost 4 bases at V and 6 bases at J; junction bases unmatched: 5. Written as DNA, the CDR3 is TGCGCCAGCAGCAAGGACAGGGGAGGTCAGCCCCAGCATTTT. This encodes CASSKDRGGQPQHF.

This chain uses TRBV11-1 with TRBJ2-3, with TRBD1 matching over 8 bases. Germline loops: CDR1 SGHAT, CDR2 FQDESV (reference sequence). The V and J ends lost 5 bases and 4 bases, in that order; junction bases with no gene match: 5. The CDR3 totals 14 residues. The CDR3 here is CASSPDREADTQYF. In DNA form, the CDR3 reads TGTGCCAGCAGCCCGGACAGGGAAGCAGATACGCAGTATTTT.

Only a few counts were recorded for this clone. This chain links TRBV24-1 with TRBJ2-3; D unresolved. This CDR3 comprises 15 residues. In germline, CDR1 is KGHDR, CDR2 SFDVKD. V shed 3 bases and J shed 2 bases, with 11 bases lying between them. CDR3 sequence (DNA): TGTGCCACCAGTGATGCTGGACGTTACACAGATACGCAGTATTTT. Amino acid sequence: CATSDAGRYTDTQYF.

The chain links TRBV7-2 to TRBJ1-1; 9 nucleotides line up with TRBD1. Germline V gene data show CDR1 as SGHTA and CDR2 as FQGNSA. The CDR3 is 13 amino acids. The ends lost 5 bases at V and 10 bases at J; junction bases unmatched: 8. CDR3 residues: CASSANRGRGAFF. CDR3 bases: TGTGCCAGCAGCGCAAACAGGGGGCGGGGAGCTTTCTTT.

The chain employs TRBV7-9 and TRBJ1-6; D gene uncertain. Trimming took 5 bases from V and 9 from J, leaving 11 bases between them. The CDR3 totals 13 residues. From germline, CDR1 is SEHNR and CDR2 FQNEAQ (reference sequence). CDR3: CASSTVQFSPLHF. Here the CDR3 DNA reads TGTGCCAGCAGCACCGTCCAGTTTTCACCCCTCCACTTT.

The chain is built from TRBV23-1 and TRBJ2-7; TRBD2 matches 8 bases. TRBV23-1 is labeled an ORF, and its function is uncertain. The CDR3 has 13 residues. V dropped 7 bases and J dropped 8; count of bases not matched to a gene: 10. The CDR3 DNA reads as TGCGCCAGCATTCCGCTACTAGCGGATAAGCAGTACGTC. It codes for CASIPLLADKQYV.

The table lists this clone with a count of one. The chain uses TRBV29-1 and TRBJ1-3; the D is unclear. Germline V gives CDR1 SQVTM, CDR2 ANQGSEA. This CDR3 region has 13 residues. V was pared by 2 bases and J by 5 bases, with 10 bases between. For the CDR3, the DNA is TGCAGCGTTGAACGGGCAGGTCGAAACACCATATATTTT. Residues: CSVERAGRNTIYF.

The chain carries TRBV4-1 and TRBJ2-3; TRBD1 matches 10 bases. Germline CDR1 reads MGHRA; CDR2 reads YSYEKL. The CDR3 consists of 15 residues. The V gene end was trimmed by 4 bases and the J gene end by 1 base; junction bases not matched to a gene: 2. CDR3 residues: CASSLTGGGTDTQYF. In DNA, the CDR3 is TGCGCCAGCAGCCTGACAGGGGGCGGCACAGATACGCAGTATTTT.

The CDR3 sequence is CASGRGRGQYV. In nucleotides, the CDR3 is TGTGCCAGCGGCAGGGGGCGCGGGCAGTACGTC. The V gene is TRBV5-6, the J gene TRBJ2-7, with 8 bases that match TRBD1. CDR3 length equals 11 residues. Trimming removed 7 bases from V and 9 bases from J; junction bases left unmatched: 6. Germline V CDR1 and CDR2: SGHDT, YYEEEE.

The genes are TRBV5-5 and TRBJ2-2, with D hard to call. The V end was cut by 0 bases, the J end by 2 bases, with 5 bases between. CDR3 length: 14 residues. Germline V lookup: CDR1 SGHKS, CDR2 YYEKEE (reference sequence). Written as DNA, the CDR3 is TGTGCCAGCAGCTTGGTGGGAAACACCGGGGAGCTGTTTTTT. As protein: CASSLVGNTGELFF.

This clone was observed once. The chain recombines TRBV5-1 with TRBJ1-3, with 10 nucleotides matching TRBD1. This CDR3 contains 16 residues. The V gene's germline CDR1 is SGHRS and CDR2 YFSETQ. V lost 2 bases to trimming and J lost 0 bases; unmatched junction nucleotides: 2. CDR3 in amino acids: CASSFGDRGSGNTIYF. DNA for the CDR3: TGCGCCAGCAGCTTTGGGGACAGGGGCTCTGGAAACACCATATATTTT.

The J gene is TRBJ1-6, the V gene TRBV5-1, with a weak D call TRBD1 (6 bases). V dropped 0 bases and J dropped 7 bases, with 20 bases sitting between them. The CDR3 covers 18 residues. Germline lookup yields CDR1 SGHRS and CDR2 YFSETQ. In DNA, the CDR3 is TGCGCCAGCAGCTTGGTAACAGGGTTGGGGCCTGGAAATTCACCCCTCCACTTT. As protein: CASSLVTGLGPGNSPLHF.

This clone appeared a few times. V usage is TRBV7-2 and J usage is TRBJ2-3, with D maybe TRBD1 (5 bases). The V gene's germline CDR1 is SGHTA and CDR2 FQGNSA. V shed 1 base and J shed 1 base, with 12 bases lying between them. This CDR3 is 16 amino acids long. The CDR3 DNA reads TGTGCCAGCAGCTTAGGACGGACACTCCGCACAGATACGCAGTATTTT. Its translation is CASSLGRTLRTDTQYF.

The V gene is TRBV13, the J gene TRBJ2-2, with D possibly being TRBD1 (6 bases). Germline assignment: CDR1 PRHDT and CDR2 FYEKMQ (reference sequence). Trimming removed 0 bases from V and 4 bases from J, with 9 bases in between. The length of the CDR3 is 15 residues. The CDR3 coding sequence is TGTGCCAGCAGCTTAGGACAGGGTGGCACCGGGGAGCTGTTTTTT. It translates to CASSLGQGGTGELFF.

The V call is TRBV7-2, the J call TRBJ2-3; TRBD2 aligns across 12 bases. V trimming: 5 bases; J trimming: 0 bases; junction bases outside the gene matches: 3. This CDR3 has 16 residues. Germline V gives CDR1 SGHTA, CDR2 FQGNSA. The CDR3 coding sequence is TGTGCCAGCAGCATAACTAGCGGGGGGAGCACAGATACGCAGTATTTT. It translates to CASSITSGGSTDTQYF.

This rearrangement joins TRBV18 to TRBJ1-5; perhaps TRBD1 as D (6 bases). Trimming cost V 5 bases and J 2 bases, with 10 bases left between them. Germline CDR1 is KGHSH and CDR2 is LQKENI. This CDR3 has 14 residues. This chain's CDR3 is CASSWGQGNQPQHF. The DNA for the CDR3 is TGTGCCAGCTCATGGGGGCAGGGCAATCAGCCCCAGCATTTT.

The chain employs TRBV3-1 (or the pseudogene TRBV3-2) and TRBJ2-3; D assignment may be TRBD1 or TRBD2 (5 bases each). CDR3 length: 14 amino acids. The ends were cut back, 1 base at V and 3 bases at J, with 8 bases in the middle. Per the germline V gene, CDR1 is LGHDT and CDR2 is YNNKEL (reference sequence). CDR3 DNA: TGTGCCAGCAGCCAAGTTGGGGGTACAGATACGCAGTATTTT. Protein sequence: CASSQVGGTDTQYF.

The rearrangement uses TRBV6-2 or TRBV6-3 and TRBJ1-6, with 7 bases lining up with TRBD1. This CDR3 spans 15 amino acids. The germline CDR1 and CDR2 sequences are MNHEY and SVGEGT. Trimming removed 7 bases from V and 7 bases from J; junction bases left unmatched: 10. CDR3 in DNA: TGTGCCAGCAACCCAATCGGGACAGAGAATTCACCCCTCCACTTT. Residues: CASNPIGTENSPLHF.

The chain has TRBV6-1 and TRBJ1-3, with a tentative D call TRBD1 (5 bases). There are 16 residues in the CDR3. V lost 2 bases to trimming and J lost 1 base, with 12 bases between them. Germline CDR1 is MNHNS and CDR2 is SASEGT. CDR3 nucleotides: TGTGCCAGCAGTGAATTCCCAGGGAGTTCTGGAAACACCATATATTTT. It encodes CASSEFPGSSGNTIYF.

The chain recombines TRBV29-1 with TRBJ2-5, with 7 bases identical to TRBD1. The CDR3 contains 13 residues. Unmatched junction bases numbered 4, after V lost 2 bases and J lost 4 bases. Per germline, CDR1 SQVTM and CDR2 ANQGSEA. DNA of the CDR3: TGCAGCGTTGAACGGGACAGAAGAGAGACCCAGTACTTC. As protein: CSVERDRRETQYF.

This chain links TRBV6-5 with TRBJ2-7, with no clear D. This CDR3 is built from 14 residues. Germline-derived CDR1 and CDR2 are MNHEY and SVGAGI. Trimming pared 6 bases from V and 3 bases from J, leaving 15 bases between. CDR3 sequence: CASRKDGRNYEQYV. CDR3 bases: TGTGCCAGCAGGAAGGACGGAAGAAACTACGAGCAGTACGTC.

This clone was counted between two and nine times. The gene calls are TRBV27 and TRBJ1-6, with D possibly matching TRBD1 (5 bases). From germline, CDR1 is MNHEY and CDR2 SMNVEV (reference sequence). With 6 bases removed from V and 10 bases from J, the gap between germline ends came to 16 bases. The CDR3 is 14 amino acids. The CDR3 spells CASSGAGNYSPLHF. The CDR3 DNA follows: TGTGCCAGCAGCGGGGCAGGGAATTACTCACCCCTCCACTTT.

The gene calls are TRBV18 and TRBJ2-1, with D perhaps given as TRBD1 or TRBD2 (5 bases each). CDR3 size: 16 residues. The V gene lost 3 bases and the J gene lost 6 bases, with 18 bases spanning the gap. Germline V lookup: CDR1 KGHSH, CDR2 LQKENI. CDR3 coding DNA: TGTGCCAGCTCACCGCTCTCCGGGGCGCTAGCCAATGAGCAGTTCTTC. Translation gives CASSPLSGALANEQFF.

The J gene is TRBJ1-2, the V gene TRBV30; tentative D call: TRBD1 (6 bases). CDR3 size: 16 residues. The V and J ends lost 0 bases and 4 bases respectively, with 18 bases between them. Germline assignment: CDR1 GTSNPN and CDR2 SVGIG (reference sequence). The CDR3 DNA reads as TGTGCCTGGAGTGTACCGGGGGGGGCGGATAGCTATGGCTACACCTTC. This codes for CAWSVPGGADSYGYTF.

J is TRBJ2-7 and V is TRBV6-2 or TRBV6-3; no reliable D call. The length of the CDR3 is 14 residues. Germline loops: CDR1 MNHEY, CDR2 SVGEGT. V lost 5 bases and J 2 bases, leaving 13 bases between the germline ends. The CDR3 bases are TGTGCCAGCAGTGGTGCGGACGGAGCCTACGAGCAGTACGTC. Translating it yields CASSGADGAYEQYV.

There are a few counts of this clone. J is TRBJ2-1 and V is TRBV10-3; the match to TRBD2 covers 7 bases. The V and J ends lost 4 bases and 6 bases, in that order; junction bases with no gene match: 6. This CDR3 has 14 amino acids. CDR1 is ENHRY and CDR2 is SYGVKD in the germline V gene. CDR3 residues: CAISAASGRNEQFF. DNA for the CDR3: TGTGCCATCAGTGCGGCTAGCGGTCGCAATGAGCAGTTCTTC.

This chain uses TRBV13 with TRBJ1-2; D is perhaps TRBD1 (5 bases). V gave up 2 bases and J gave up 4 bases, with 8 bases separating them. The CDR3 totals 13 residues. CDR1 is PRHDT and CDR2 is FYEKMQ in the germline V gene (reference sequence). The CDR3: CASSLRGFYGYTF. CDR3 sequence (DNA): TGTGCCAGCAGCTTAAGGGGCTTCTATGGCTACACCTTC.

This clone occurred a few times. This sequence joins TRBV6-2 or TRBV6-3 and TRBJ2-1; no clear D. This CDR3 has 16 residues. The germline V gene has CDR1 MNHEY and CDR2 SVGEGT. V dropped 0 bases and J dropped 5 bases, with 14 bases sitting between them. The CDR3 sequence: CASSYSERVLDNEQFF. CDR3 sequence (DNA): TGTGCCAGCAGTTACTCCGAAAGGGTTCTGGACAATGAGCAGTTCTTC.

The chain is built from TRBV6-4 and TRBJ1-5; 8 bases map to TRBD1. V shed 8 bases and J 4 bases; nucleotides not matched to a gene: 10. The CDR3 sequence is 15 residues long. Germline CDR1 reads MRHNA; CDR2 reads SNTAGT. CDR3 nucleotide sequence: TGTGCCAGCCCTTGGGGACAGGACATTAATCAGCCCCAGCATTTT. Amino acids: CASPWGQDINQPQHF.

V gene TRBV7-2 combines with J gene TRBJ2-2; D call uncertain. V was trimmed by 3 bases and J by 1 base, leaving 6 bases between them. The CDR3 has 14 residues. The germline V gene has CDR1 SGHTA and CDR2 FQGNSA. The CDR3 sequence is CASSFGRNTGELFF. The CDR3 nucleotides read TGTGCCAGCAGCTTTGGTAGGAACACCGGGGAGCTGTTTTTT.